This entry features one TCR beta chain sequence. Its recognized antigen is unknown. The sample holds no much larger clone one base away, and base qualities are not on file. The CDR3 regions of human TCRbeta chains were analyzed by immunosequencing. In the source study's methods: TCRs in the repertoires were compared against a reference library of SARS-CoV-2-specific TCRs that had been generated with the MIRA antigen-specificity platform. Breadth was defined as the fraction of unique TCRs that were SARS-CoV-2-associated, and depth was defined as the fraction of total T cells that were SARS-CoV-2-associated. Each spike-specific TCR was assigned to its reactive spike region and to a CD4 or CD8 class using the MIRA data. Log10-transformed breadth and depth values were compared by one-way ANOVA with Sidak's multiple comparisons tests. TCRdb mirrors the immuneACCESS table, restricted to in-frame sequences. Some clones are absent from its copies; in checked studies, under half trace to an unresolved V gene, and the reason for the others is unknown. The DNA gave D and trimming, while V, J and clone size come from that table. The sample table contains 140,000 to 150,000 clones; only one count was recorded for around 89% of them. The top ten clones comprise about 15% of the sample.

The time point label, read with the paper, signifies: baseline before first vaccination. The vaccinee samples were drawn from two UK trials, COV001 and COV002, one of which was a single-blind randomized controlled phase 2/3 trial testing AZD1222 (ChAdOx1 nCoV-19) in healthy adults. For TCRbeta chain sequencing, PBMC samples were collected from trial participants at day 0 and at day 28 after the second dose. This entry belongs to a study of T cell responses to AZD1222 COVID-19 vaccine (TCRdb year 2021). Concerning the study at large: AZD1222 recipients with second doses at about 4 weeks or about 12 weeks were pooled, because spike-specific TCR depth and breadth did not differ between schedules. A total of more than 230 trial participants underwent TCR sequencing, of whom more than 200 had received two doses of AZD1222 and about 25 had received two doses of the MenACWY control vaccine. Enrollment into the trials was organized by age into subgroups of 18-55, 56-69 and 70-plus years, and those subgroups contained around 150, 28 and 57 TCR-sequenced participants, respectively.

The paper as a whole reports these results and caveats: In the small 56-69-year group, the increase in depth fell short of significance, most likely because of low power. Spike-specific TCR breadth and depth rose significantly after two AZD1222 doses compared with day 0 and with MenACWY recipients. Reportedly, almost half of the unique spike-specific TCRs recognized epitopes lying outside the regions that are mutated in the B.1.351 and B.1.1.7 variants. Participants were mostly white British, with more females than males. The authors suggested clonal diversity may have been underestimated. Conclusions about previously exposed vaccinees are limited because only a handful of AZD1222 recipients were SARS-CoV-2 seropositive at baseline. Because no day 14 peak-response samples were available, repertoires were characterized only after the peak T cell response. The whole spike protein was spanned by vaccine-associated CD4 TCRs, and dominant responses were seen in regions 160-218 and 743-854.

The germline V gene (reference sequence) specifies SGHNT as CDR1 and YYREEE as CDR2. V is cut back by 2 bases and J by 5 bases, with 5 bases in the junction unmatched. The CDR3 contains 14 residues, cysteine and phenylalanine counted. Just CDR3 DNA is preserved here, 42 bases in frame from base 1. The clonotype originates from an adult in good health. The sequence is built from TRBV5-4 and TRBJ2-5; a stretch of 8 junction bases matches TRBD2. The input for sequencing was peripheral blood, taken on day 0 of AZD1222 vaccination. The CDR3 protein: CASSLAGASETQYF. The DNA reads TGTGCCAGCAGCTTAGCGGGGGCTTCGGAGACCCAGTACTTC.